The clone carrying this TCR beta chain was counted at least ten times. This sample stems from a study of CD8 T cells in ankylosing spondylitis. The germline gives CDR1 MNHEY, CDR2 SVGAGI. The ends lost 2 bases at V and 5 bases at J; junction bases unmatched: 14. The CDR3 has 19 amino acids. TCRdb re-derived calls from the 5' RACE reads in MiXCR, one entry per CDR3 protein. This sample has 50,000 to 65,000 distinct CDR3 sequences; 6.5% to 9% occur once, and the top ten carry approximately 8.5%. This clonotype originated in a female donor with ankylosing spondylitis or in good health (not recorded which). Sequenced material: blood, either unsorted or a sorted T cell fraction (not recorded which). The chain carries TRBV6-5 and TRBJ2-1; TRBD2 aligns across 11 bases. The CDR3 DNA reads TGTGCCAGCAGTTACAAGGGGTCGGGTAGCGGGGGGGCCAACAATGAGCAGTTCTTC. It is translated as CASSYKGSGSGGANNEQFF.